Shown below are 21 T cell receptor beta chains from a single sample sequenced in a study of T-cell reconstitution after alpha-beta-depleted transplantation in children. A library of TCRbeta sequences, prepared with unique molecular identifiers, was generated. TCRdb ran MiXCR on the PCR reads and lists one entry per CDR3 protein. This table has approximately 420,000 distinct CDR3 sequences, around 9.9% appearing once. The source material was PBMCs from the stem cell graft donor, sampled from the stem cell graft. These receptors were taken from a human donor who donated a stem cell graft to a child with acute myeloid leukemia.

This clonotype has more than one count but fewer than ten. The V call is TRBV7-9, the J call TRBJ2-1; a possible D gene is TRBD1 (6 bases). Germline V gene sequence: CDR1 SEHNR, CDR2 FQNEAQ (reference sequence). Between the trimmed V and J ends, which lost 1 base and 4 bases, there was a span of 11 bases. The CDR3 loop spans 15 amino acids. This chain's CDR3 is CASSLGGTQYNEQFF. The CDR3 nucleotides read TGTGCCAGCAGCTTAGGAGGGACACAATACAATGAGCAGTTCTTC.

The V gene is TRBV11-1, the J gene TRBJ2-1, with 7 bases matching TRBD1. The CDR3 is made up of 13 amino acids. From germline, CDR1 is SGHAT and CDR2 FQDESV (reference sequence). The V and J ends lost 3 bases and 6 bases, in that order; junction bases with no gene match: 2. In DNA form, the CDR3 reads TGTGCCAGCAGCTTGGGACAGATCAATGAGCAGTTCTTC. Translated, it gives CASSLGQINEQFF. The full variable domain, its missing parts supplied by reference TRBV11-1 and TRBJ2-1, is EAEVAQSPRYKITEKSQAVAFWCDPISGHATLYWYRQILGQGPELLVQFQDESVVDDSQLPKDRFSAERLKGVDSTLKIQPAELGDSAMYLCASSLGQINEQFFGPGTRLTVL.

The rearrangement uses TRBV6-2 or TRBV6-3 and TRBJ2-7, with D possibly being TRBD1 or TRBD2 (6 bases each). The CDR3 is 15 residues long. Germline V lookup: CDR1 MNHEY, CDR2 SVGEGT. V dropped 2 bases and J dropped 1 base, with 12 bases sitting between them. The CDR3 region has the DNA TGTGCCAGCAGTTACGAGAGGGGGGAGTCCTACGAGCAGTACTTC. This translates into CASSYERGESYEQYF.

J is TRBJ2-5 and V is TRBV7-6; 12 nucleotides match TRBD2. The germline gives CDR1 SGHVS, CDR2 FNYEAQ. CDR3 length equals 17 residues. With V trimmed by 5 bases and J by 5 bases, 12 bases remained unmatched. In nucleotides, the CDR3 is TGTGCCAGCAGCGCCACTAGCGGGGGGCCACTGGGGGAGACCCAGTACTTC. It yields the protein CASSATSGGPLGETQYF.

This clonotype was picked up a small number of times. CDR3 sequence reads: CASSSRPGTLETQYF. The CDR3 region has the DNA TGTGCCAGCAGTTCCCGACCCGGGACATTGGAGACCCAGTACTTC. The rearrangement joins TRBV12-3 or TRBV12-4 to TRBJ2-5, with D perhaps matching TRBD1 (6 bases). Trimming removed 4 bases from V and 5 bases from J, with 17 bases in between. The CDR3 is 15 residues long.

This clonotype was seen many times. The chain joins TRBV7-3 to TRBJ2-1; a possible D gene is TRBD1 (6 bases). V lost 3 bases to trimming and J lost 1 base, with 10 bases between them. This CDR3 contains 15 residues. Germline V gene sequence: CDR1 SGHTA, CDR2 FQGTGA. The CDR3, as DNA: TGTGCCAGCAGCTTGAACAGGGAATCCTACAATGAGCAGTTCTTC. Its protein product is CASSLNRESYNEQFF.

This clonotype was observed at least ten times. The chain recombines TRBV6-2 or TRBV6-3 with TRBJ1-5, with 8 bases fitting TRBD1. J gave up 1 base and V 5 bases, and 1 base lay outside the gene matches. This CDR3 has 14 amino acids. The germline V gene has CDR1 MNHEY and CDR2 SVGEGT. DNA for the CDR3: TGTGCCAGCAGTCGGACAGGGAGCAATCAGCCCCAGCATTTT. This translates into CASSRTGSNQPQHF.

The rearrangement joins TRBV6-2 or TRBV6-3 to TRBJ1-5; 8 bases are a match to TRBD1. Germline assignment: CDR1 MNHEY and CDR2 SVGEGT. J was trimmed by 5 bases and V by 8 bases; bases with no gene match: 11. This CDR3 has 15 residues. The CDR3 DNA sequence: TGTGCCAGCTCCTCGACAGGGGATCATCATCAGCCCCAGCATTTT. It is translated as CASSSTGDHHQPQHF.

At least ten counts were recorded for this clonotype. V and J are TRBV5-1 and TRBJ2-3; D uncertain. In germline, CDR1 is SGHRS, CDR2 YFSETQ. The CDR3 covers 15 residues. Between the trimmed V and J ends, which lost 7 bases and 0 bases, there was a span of 15 bases. CDR3 sequence: CASRRTSTSTDTQYF. DNA of the CDR3: TGCGCCAGCCGAAGGACCTCAACTAGCACAGATACGCAGTATTTT.

The genes are TRBV5-1 and TRBJ2-7, with 8 bases fitting TRBD2. This CDR3 has 16 residues. V shed 4 bases, J shed 2 bases, and the junction held 11 bases outside the gene matches. Germline V gives CDR1 SGHRS, CDR2 YFSETQ. CDR3 residues: CASSTEPGGGTYEQYV. The CDR3 DNA is TGCGCCAGCAGCACCGAACCTGGCGGGGGGACCTACGAGCAGTACGTC.

This clonotype was seen a handful of times. The CDR3: CASSPYPPEQYF. The CDR3 DNA reads as TGTGCCAGCAGTCCCTATCCCCCCGAGCAGTACTTC. The rearrangement joins TRBV12-3 or TRBV12-4 to TRBJ2-7; D gene uncertain. The CDR3 sequence is 12 residues long. The ends were cut back, 5 bases at V and 6 bases at J, with 11 bases in the middle.

This clonotype was found many times. V usage is TRBV12-3 or TRBV12-4 and J usage is TRBJ2-5, with D unresolved. The V end was cut by 2 bases, the J end by 4 bases, with 8 bases between. The CDR3 has 13 residues. The CDR3 sequence: CASSLSRAETQYF. The CDR3, as DNA: TGTGCCAGCAGTTTATCCCGGGCAGAGACCCAGTACTTC.

This clonotype has at least ten counts. The rearrangement links TRBV4-2 to TRBJ2-3, with 7 bases fitting TRBD2. The CDR3 extends over 15 amino acids. V shed 2 bases, J shed 4 bases, and the junction held 6 bases outside the gene matches. Germline V gene sequence: CDR1 LGHNA, CDR2 YNFKEQ. The CDR3 coding sequence is TGTGCCAGCAGCCAAACTAGCGAGCGGGCAGATACGCAGTATTTT. It is translated as CASSQTSERADTQYF.

This clonotype was counted between two and nine times. This sequence joins TRBV12-3 or TRBV12-4 and TRBJ1-1; D gene uncertain. The V end lost 4 bases, the J end lost 6 bases, and 6 bases lay between the germline ends. The CDR3 extends over 11 amino acids. The CDR3 loop reads CASSSGSEAFF. The CDR3 DNA reads TGTGCCAGCAGTTCGGGGTCTGAAGCTTTCTTT.

This clonotype was observed many times. The CDR3 protein is CASSERQDPTGELFF. For the CDR3, the DNA is TGTGCCAGCAGTGAGAGACAGGATCCCACCGGGGAGCTGTTTTTT. The J gene is TRBJ2-2, the V gene TRBV6-1; the D gene is possibly TRBD1 (6 bases). The CDR3 has 15 amino acids. Per the germline V gene, CDR1 is MNHNS and CDR2 is SASEGT. Trimming took off 3 bases at V and 4 bases at J, with 12 bases between the two ends.

This clonotype has more than one count but fewer than ten. CDR3 nucleotides: TGTGCCATCACCGCGAGGACCATGAGTGAGCAGTTCTTC. Its protein product is CAITARTMSEQFF. The genes are TRBV10-3 and TRBJ2-1; D unclear. Looked up from germline, CDR1 is ENHRY and CDR2 is SYGVKD. The ends were cut back, 7 bases at V and 9 bases at J, with 16 bases in the middle. The CDR3 totals 13 residues.

This clonotype was seen many times. CDR3 coding DNA: TGTGCCAGCAGGCTAACCGGGGAGCTGTTTTTT. This codes for CASRLTGELFF. The genes are TRBV12-3 or TRBV12-4 and TRBJ2-2; D ambiguous. The ends were cut back, 6 bases at V and 5 bases at J, with 4 bases in the middle. This CDR3 is 11 amino acids long.

The gene calls are TRBV12-3 or TRBV12-4 and TRBJ2-6; no clear D. The V end was cut by 0 bases, the J end by 1 base, with 7 bases between. There are 16 residues in the CDR3. The DNA of the CDR3 is TGTGCCAGCAGTTTAGCGCTCGGGTCTGGGGCCAACGTCCTGACTTTC. Its protein product is CASSLALGSGANVLTF.

This clonotype has a handful of counts. The chain carries TRBV20-1 and TRBJ2-3; possible D gene TRBD2, 6 bases. CDR1 is DFQATT, CDR2 SNEGSKA, per germline (reference sequence). CDR3 length equals 16 residues. V lost 6 bases to trimming and J lost 1 base, with 20 bases between them. CDR3 nucleotides: TGCAGTGCCATCATATCGGGACTCCTTGGCACAGATACGCAGTATTTT. Residues: CSAIISGLLGTDTQYF.

This clonotype occurred a few times. In nucleotides, the CDR3 is TGTGCCAGCAGTCCCCCAGACAGGACGAACACTGAAGCTTTCTTT. Its protein product is CASSPPDRTNTEAFF. This chain links TRBV6-1 with TRBJ1-1, with D maybe TRBD1 (6 bases). V lost 5 bases and J lost 1, with 14 bases in between. The CDR3 totals 15 residues. The germline CDR1 and CDR2 sequences are MNHNS and SASEGT.

V usage is TRBV20-1 and J usage is TRBJ2-5; TRBD2 aligns across 14 bases. There are 14 residues in the CDR3. The germline V gene encodes CDR1 DFQATT and CDR2 SNEGSKA (reference sequence). The ends lost 2 bases at V and 9 bases at J; junction bases unmatched: 5. In DNA form, the CDR3 reads TGCAGTGCTAGAAAGACTAGCGGGAGGGCCCCCCAGTACTTC. It translates to CSARKTSGRAPQYF.